The 16 T cell receptor beta chains presented below share a single source sample, sequenced in a study of T cells in Graves' hyperthyroidism and ophthalmopathy. Amplified TCR beta CDR3 regions derived from RNA transcripts. The study used the HTBI primer set for a first-round RT-PCR of the TCR CDR3. One entry per CDR3 protein results from TCRdb running MiXCR on the multiplex PCR reads. The table includes approximately 400,000 distinct CDR3 sequences, 15% to 19% detected once. Sequencing used blood. Receptors originate from a young woman with Graves' hyperthyroidism.

In this sample, this clonotype turned up many times. The chain uses TRBV7-2 and TRBJ1-2; D is unclear. Germline CDR1 reads SGHTA; CDR2 reads FQGNSA. This CDR3 is built from 14 residues. The V and J ends lost 3 bases and 4 bases respectively, with 12 bases between them. The DNA for the CDR3 is TGTGCCAGCAGCTTCGCCAGAAGCTTCTATGGCTACACCTTC. Translated: CASSFARSFYGYTF.

Many counts were recorded for this clonotype. The chain has TRBV7-9 and TRBJ2-1; unclear D gene. V gave up 6 bases and J gave up 6 bases, with 6 bases separating them. The CDR3 loop spans 11 amino acids. Germline assignment: CDR1 SEHNR and CDR2 FQNEAQ (reference sequence). Written as DNA, the CDR3 is TGTGCCAGCAGGGAAAGCAATGAGCAGTTCTTC. It translates to CASRESNEQFF.

The sample holds many counts of this clonotype. The chain employs TRBV2 and TRBJ2-1; 8 bases line up with TRBD2. Per germline, CDR1 SNHLY and CDR2 FYNNEI. The CDR3 consists of 18 residues. The junction had 18 bases not matched to a gene; V was cut back by 6 bases and J by 5 bases. DNA of the CDR3: TGTGCCAGCAGCCCCTCCCGGGCGAGCGGGAGATCCCACAATGAGCAGTTCTTC. Amino acid sequence: CASSPSRASGRSHNEQFF. The full variable domain, completed using reference TRBV2 and TRBJ2-1, is EPEVTQTPSHQVTQMGQEVILRCVPISNHLYFYWYRQILGQKVEFLVSFYNNEISEKSEIFDDQFSVERPDGSNFTLKIRSTKLEDSAMYFCASSPSRASGRSHNEQFFGPGTRLTVL.

The rearrangement links TRBV6-1 to TRBJ2-1; no reliable D call. The germline CDR1 and CDR2 sequences are MNHNS and SASEGT. Trimming shortened V by 8 bases and J by 0 bases, and 8 bases separated the two germline ends. The length of the CDR3 is 13 residues. The CDR3 loop is CASRGYSYNEQFF. The DNA for the CDR3 is TGTGCCAGCCGAGGATACTCCTACAATGAGCAGTTCTTC.

This clonotype was detected ten times or more. The chain has TRBV12-3 or TRBV12-4 and TRBJ2-7; D gene uncertain. The length of the CDR3 is 13 residues. V was shortened by 1 base and J by 7 bases, with 11 bases between the two germline ends. The DNA for the CDR3 is TGTGCCAGCAGTTTAGGGCACACTTTGGAGCAGTACTTC. It translates to CASSLGHTLEQYF.

The V and J genes are TRBV7-2 and TRBJ2-2, with TRBD2 identical over 8 bases. The CDR3 runs to 18 residues. J gave up 6 bases and V 5 bases, and 17 bases lay outside the gene matches. The germline V gene has CDR1 SGHTA and CDR2 FQGNSA. For the CDR3, the DNA is TGTGCCAGCAGCCTTTGGGGTGGACCCAGCGGGAGTGCCGGGGAGCTGTTTTTT. This codes for CASSLWGGPSGSAGELFF.

In its sample, this clonotype was seen once. At one end, the junction sequence differs from germline, possibly due to a read error. The chain carries TRBV15 and TRBJ2-3, with D uncertain. The CDR3 covers 17 residues. From germline, CDR1 is LNHNV and CDR2 YYDKDF (reference sequence). CDR3 loop: CTTSPQSGWASTDTQYF. DNA of the CDR3: TGTACCACCAGCCCCCAATCCGGCTGGGCGAGCACAGATACGCAGTATTTT.

The chain links TRBV3-1 to TRBJ2-7, with D perhaps matching TRBD1 (5 bases). The V gene lost 5 bases and the J gene lost 5 bases, with 13 bases spanning the gap. CDR1 is LGHDT and CDR2 is YNNKEL in the germline V gene (reference sequence). CDR3 length: 13 amino acids. The chain's CDR3 is CASSYGEGDEQYF. For the CDR3, the DNA is TGTGCCAGCAGCTACGGCGAAGGGGACGAGCAGTACTTC.

This clonotype was found many times. The chain has TRBV2 and TRBJ1-2, with TRBD1 identical over 7 bases. From germline, CDR1 is SNHLY and CDR2 FYNNEI. This CDR3 comprises 15 residues. Losses at the gene ends were 3 bases for V and 4 bases for J; bases not matched to a gene: 8. CDR3 region: CASSETGLGSYGYTF. CDR3 DNA sequence: TGTGCCAGCAGTGAGACAGGGTTGGGTAGCTATGGCTACACCTTC.

This clonotype was seen repeatedly, ten times or more. This sequence joins TRBV5-1 and TRBJ2-2; 7 bases line up with TRBD2. Germline-derived CDR1 and CDR2 are SGHRS and YFSETQ. This CDR3 has 18 amino acids. The ends lost 1 base at V and 1 base at J; junction bases unmatched: 10. CDR3 sequence: CASSLFPSSGVNTGELFF. The CDR3 DNA reads TGCGCCAGCAGCTTGTTCCCCTCTAGCGGAGTGAACACCGGGGAGCTGTTTTTT.

This clonotype was picked up many times. This chain connects TRBV9 to TRBJ1-2; D call uncertain. V was cut by 2 bases and J by 3 bases, with 17 bases left in between. Germline V gene sequence: CDR1 SGDLS, CDR2 YYNGEE. The CDR3 loop spans 16 amino acids. The CDR3 spells CASSVSRSPEDYGYTF. The DNA of the CDR3 is TGTGCCAGCAGCGTCTCTAGGTCGCCAGAGGACTATGGCTACACCTTC.

This clonotype was picked up a small number of times. Its ends do not fully match the called genes, so a read error is possible. This rearrangement joins TRBV2 to TRBJ2-3; 8 bases fit TRBD2. Germline CDR1 is SNHLY and CDR2 is FYNNEI. The CDR3 totals 16 residues. The CDR3 loop is CASNERGGGTTDTQYF. CDR3 bases: TGTGCCAGCAATGAAAGGGGCGGGGGGACCACAGATACGCAGTATTTT.

This clonotype was recorded a few times. The J gene is TRBJ1-1, the V gene TRBV6-6; D unclear. CDR1 and CDR2 (germline): MNHNY, SVGAGI (reference sequence). The CDR3 contains 15 residues. V was shortened by 0 bases and J by 4 bases, with 12 bases between the two germline ends. In nucleotides, the CDR3 is TGTGCCAGCAGTTACTCGATATTCCTTGGCACTGAAGCTTTCTTT. Its translation: CASSYSIFLGTEAFF.

This clonotype occurred many times. The chain combines TRBV20-1 with TRBJ1-2, with no clear D. V lost 6 bases and J 1 base, leaving 12 bases between the germline ends. CDR3 length equals 13 residues. Germline loops: CDR1 DFQATT, CDR2 SNEGSKA (reference sequence). In nucleotides, the CDR3 is TGCAGTGCCCCCGGTTTGAATAACTATGGCTACACCTTC. Translated: CSAPGLNNYGYTF.

This clonotype has just a few counts. The rearrangement joins TRBV20-1 to TRBJ2-7; D is undetermined. V dropped 6 bases and J dropped 2 bases, with 5 bases sitting between them. Per germline, CDR1 DFQATT and CDR2 SNEGSKA (reference sequence). The CDR3 contains 10 residues. This chain's CDR3 is CSAGAYEQYF. Written as DNA, the CDR3 is TGCAGTGCCGGAGCCTACGAGCAGTACTTC.

This clonotype was seen at least ten times. The chain uses TRBV3-1 and TRBJ2-7; D may be TRBD2 (6 bases). The CDR3 spans 15 residues. Germline V gives CDR1 LGHDT, CDR2 YNNKEL (reference sequence). Between the trimmed V and J ends, which lost 1 base and 2 bases, there was a span of 12 bases. The CDR3 region has the DNA TGTGCCAGCAGCCAAGGCTCTCTAGCGACCTACGAGCAGTACTTC. Its translation: CASSQGSLATYEQYF.